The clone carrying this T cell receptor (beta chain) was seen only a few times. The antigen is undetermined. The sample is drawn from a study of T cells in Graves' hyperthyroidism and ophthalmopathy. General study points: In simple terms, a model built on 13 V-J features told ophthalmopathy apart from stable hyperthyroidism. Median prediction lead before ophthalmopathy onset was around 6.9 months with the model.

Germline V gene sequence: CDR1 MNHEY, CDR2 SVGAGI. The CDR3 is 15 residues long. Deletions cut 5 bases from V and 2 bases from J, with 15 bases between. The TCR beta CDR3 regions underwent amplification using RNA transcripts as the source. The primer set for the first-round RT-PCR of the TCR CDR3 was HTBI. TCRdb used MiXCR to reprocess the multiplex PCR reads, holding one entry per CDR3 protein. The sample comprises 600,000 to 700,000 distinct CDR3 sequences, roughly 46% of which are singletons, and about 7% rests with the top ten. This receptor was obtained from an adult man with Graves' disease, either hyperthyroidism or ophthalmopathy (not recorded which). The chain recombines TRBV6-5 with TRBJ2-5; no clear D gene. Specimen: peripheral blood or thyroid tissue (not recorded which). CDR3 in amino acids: CASSVGSLEQETQYF. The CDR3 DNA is TGTGCCAGCAGTGTCGGTAGCTTGGAACAAGAGACCCAGTACTTC.